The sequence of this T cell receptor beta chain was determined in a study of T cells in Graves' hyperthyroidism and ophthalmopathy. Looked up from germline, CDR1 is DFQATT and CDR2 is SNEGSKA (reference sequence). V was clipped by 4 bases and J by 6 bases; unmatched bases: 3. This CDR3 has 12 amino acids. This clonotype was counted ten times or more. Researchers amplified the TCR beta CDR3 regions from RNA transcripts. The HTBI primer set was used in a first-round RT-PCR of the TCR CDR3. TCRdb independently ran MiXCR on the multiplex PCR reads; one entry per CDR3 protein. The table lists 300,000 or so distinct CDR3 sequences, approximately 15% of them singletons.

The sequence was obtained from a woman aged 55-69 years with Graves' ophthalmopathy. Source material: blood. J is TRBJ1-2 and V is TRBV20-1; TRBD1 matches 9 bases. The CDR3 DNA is TGCAGTGCTAACCGGGACAGGGATGGCTACACCTTC. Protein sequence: CSANRDRDGYTF.